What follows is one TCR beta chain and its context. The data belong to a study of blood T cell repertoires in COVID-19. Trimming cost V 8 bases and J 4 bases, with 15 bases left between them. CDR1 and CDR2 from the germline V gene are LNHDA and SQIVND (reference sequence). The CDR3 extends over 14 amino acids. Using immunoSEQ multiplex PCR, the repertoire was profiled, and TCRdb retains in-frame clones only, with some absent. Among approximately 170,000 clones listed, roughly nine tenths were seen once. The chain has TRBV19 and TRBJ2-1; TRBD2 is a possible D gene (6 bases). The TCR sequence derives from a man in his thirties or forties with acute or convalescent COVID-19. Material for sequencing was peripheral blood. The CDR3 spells CASGSGRGYNEQFF. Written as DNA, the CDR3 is TGTGCCAGTGGGTCCGGGCGGGGTTACAATGAGCAGTTCTTC.